This T cell receptor (beta chain) emerged from a study of T cells in Graves' hyperthyroidism and ophthalmopathy (dated by TCRdb to between 2017 and 2020). Turning to the overall study: Peripheral blood samples were taken at initial diagnosis, before any treatment was given. To identify distinguishing TCR V-J signatures, a discovery cohort of around 100 patients was used, comprising 43 with Graves' ophthalmopathy and under 60 with stable Graves' hyperthyroidism. Prospective prediction of ophthalmopathy was tested in an independent validation cohort of some 20 hyperthyroidism patients and approximately 17 patients who later progressed to ophthalmopathy. For training and testing, the approximately 97 patients in the discovery cohort were randomly divided in a 7:3 ratio. In about 6 Graves' hyperthyroidism patients, the study also compared T-cell repertoires from thyroid tissue with T-cell repertoires from blood. After blood sampling, hyperthyroidism patients were treated with methimazole at a starting dose of 30 mg daily, and ophthalmopathy patients were treated with high-dose intravenous methylprednisolone. The paper describes TCR Vbeta CDR3 sequencing of 135 peripheral blood samples, made up of some 40 ophthalmopathy patients, some 76 hyperthyroidism patients and 17 progressor patients.

The study at large found these results: During validation, the model predicted progression to ophthalmopathy a median of around 7 months ahead of onset, with 70.59% sensitivity and more than 72% specificity. Most expanded thyroid clonotypes (frequency above 0.001) were also detected in blood, suggesting blood repertoires may reflect thyroid immune responses. No statistical method was used to fix the sample size in advance, and group allocation was not hidden from the investigators. A model built on a 13 V-J signature distinguished ophthalmopathy from stable hyperthyroidism, reaching roughly 88% sensitivity and around 81% specificity in cross-validation and 80%/75% in testing.

This clonotype was found many times. This clone's antigen is unknown. No base quality values were provided; no much bigger clone lies one nucleotide off. CDR1 and CDR2 are read off the germline V gene (reference sequence) as SGHNT and YYREEE. The V and J ends are trimmed by 0 bases and 2 bases, leaving 13 bases between them. From cysteine to phenylalanine, the CDR3 is 16 amino acids long. Just the 48-base CDR3 DNA is kept, in frame starting at base 1. Stable Graves' hyperthyroidism was defined as the absence of progression to ophthalmopathy over 18 months of follow-up. The hyperthyroidism patients were between 18 and 65 years old and newly diagnosed, with a disease duration of less than 2 months. Patients with uncontrolled infections, other autoimmune diseases, pregnancy or lactation were excluded. Diagnoses relied on clinical symptoms, serum thyroxine and TRAb, thyroid ultrasound and orbital computed tomography. PBMCs were separated from 10 ml of fresh peripheral blood using Ficoll-Paque density gradient centrifugation. Trizol reagent was used to extract total RNA, and RNA quality was then checked on an Agilent 2100 Bioanalyzer.

The TCR beta CDR3 regions were amplified from the RNA transcripts. The first round of RT-PCR for the TCR CDR3 was performed with the HTBI primer set and the Qiagen OneStep RT-PCR kit. Libraries were constructed in a second round of multiplex PCR, after which size selection and purification were performed. Paired-end sequencing of the libraries was performed with 100 bp reads on an Illumina HiSeq2000. The authors processed their data as follows. SOAPnuke was used to process the raw data, throwing out any read that contained adapters or uncalled bases, had a mean Phred below 15, or lacked an exact constant-primer or identifier match. COPE v1.2.5 was used to merge the high-quality paired reads, and each unique nucleotide sequence was defined as a clonotype. Clonotypes were aligned to IMGT TRBV, TRBD and TRBJ reference segments using MiTCR v1.1. The analysis included only V-J combinations with a frequency above 0.0001, which together covered around 99% of the repertoires. The TCS score was defined as F50 (clonal expansion) divided by E x V (chaos), with BLOSUM62-based TCRdist calculated between CDR3 peptides within each V-J. Welch's t-statistics and random forest reduced approximately 520 V-J features to 10 to 15, which were used in a naive Bayes classifier (R e1071). TCRdb handled the public reads itself, with Q25 trimming in fastp and clone calling in MiXCR, and kept productive beta chains. Rows merge per CDR3 protein into single entries with the most common DNA and genes. Clone size and V and J calls follow TCRdb, not the original study. This sample comprises about 420,000 distinct CDR3 sequences, roughly 13% of them detected only once. Together, the top ten hold 5.3% of the sample.

The chain employs TRBV5-4 and TRBJ2-3, and perhaps TRBD2 as D gene, on 5 matching bases. The receptor comes from a woman in her late teens or twenties with Graves' hyperthyroidism. Sample: blood. At the DNA level, the sequence is TGTGCCAGCAGCTTGGCGAGGGCAGGTAACACAGATACGCAGTATTTT. Translated, it gives CASSLARAGNTDTQYF.